This T cell receptor beta chain was identified during a study of T cells after yellow fever vaccination. Study findings and constraints: Peaking on day 5 versus 15, the secondary response was faster but weaker. A small proportion of clonotypes was detected in both the CD4 and CD8 compartments. Subsequent booster samples again held most clones from primary vaccination (roughly 96% CD4, roughly 91% CD8).

V was clipped by 6 bases and J by 4 bases, with 12 bases between them. The CDR3 contains 12 residues. Germline V CDR1 and CDR2: DFQATT, SNEGSKA (reference sequence). In regard to this clonotype: Its antigen remains unknown.

Universal primer sites and UMIs were introduced during 5'RACE template-switching synthesis of TCR cDNA. TCRdb passed the 5' RACE reads through MiXCR, listing each CDR3 protein once. This table has a few hundred thousand distinct CDR3 sequences, approximately 8% appearing once. The chain carries TRBV20-1 and TRBJ1-2; possibly TRBD1 for D (5 bases). Specimen: PBMCs, collected more than 40 days after the first yellow fever vaccination. This receptor was taken from a man between 18 and 35 years old who received the YFV17D yellow fever vaccine. For the CDR3, the DNA is TGCAGTGCCACACAGGCAACCTATGGCTACACCTTC. Amino acids: CSATQATYGYTF.